The rows below give T cell receptor beta chains drawn from one sample of a study of cytomegalovirus exposure and HLA in healthy donors. Sequenced by immunoSEQ multiplex PCR; TCRdb stores in-frame clones only, minus some. The repertoire consists of about 160,000 clones, with around 80% occurring once and the leading ten covering about 6%. The source material was PBMCs. These receptor sequences come from a man in his forties or fifties in good health and CMV-seropositive. Each CDR3 is given with its conserved first and last residue. Fields, in order: CDR3 length, D gene, V gene, clone size, J gene, CDR3 protein, CDR3 DNA. A D gene is named only where the DNA matches it firmly. Some rows have no size entry. The others give once, few or many, or a class for an expanded clone.

16	TRBD1	TRBV2	once	TRBJ1-6	CASSGRTGGFDSPLHF	TGTGCCAGCAGTGGTCGGACAGGGGGTTTTGATTCACCCCTCCACTTT
15	TRBD1	TRBV7-6	few	TRBJ2-2	CASSMGQGVNGELFF	TGTGCCAGCAGCATGGGACAGGGGGTAAACGGGGAGCTGTTTTTT
18	TRBD2	TRBV2	few	TRBJ2-3	CASSDLRTSGGRWDTQYF	TGTGCCAGCAGTGACCTCCGGACTAGCGGGGGGCGGTGGGATACGCAGTATTTT
16	TRBD1	TRBV4-1	NA	TRBJ1-5	CASSQARDRGLQPQHF	TGCGCCAGCAGCCAAGCCAGGGACAGGGGGTTGCAGCCCCAGCATTTT
16	NA	TRBV5-1	NA	TRBJ1-2	CASSPSGAAANYGYTF	TGCGCCAGCAGCCCTTCAGGGGCTGCAGCTAACTATGGCTACACCTTC
16	TRBD1	TRBV11-2	NA	TRBJ2-1	CASSQERQGLDNEQFF	TGTGCCAGCAGCCAGGAAAGACAGGGGTTAGATAATGAGCAGTTCTTC
16	TRBD2	TRBV7-9	NA	TRBJ2-7	CASSSSSGGFSREQYF	TGTGCCAGCAGCTCATCTAGCGGGGGGTTTTCTCGGGAGCAGTACTTC
15	NA	TRBV5-1	NA	TRBJ1-3	CASSVGGSTGNTIYF	TGCGCCAGCAGCGTAGGGGGTTCGACTGGAAACACCATATATTTT
16	NA	TRBV2	NA	TRBJ1-2	CASSDLGQTSSYGYTF	TGTGCCAGCAGTGACCTCGGACAGACATCCTCCTATGGCTACACCTTC
14	NA	TRBV5-1	few	TRBJ2-3	CASSLGGGQDTQYF	TGCGCCAGCAGCTTGGGCGGGGGACAAGATACGCAGTATTTT
15	TRBD2	TRBV10-3	NA	TRBJ2-5	CAIRTSGGAKETQYF	TGTGCCATCAGGACTAGCGGGGGGGCGAAAGAGACCCAGTACTTC
13	NA	TRBV29-1	NA	TRBJ1-1	CSVERRLNTEAFF	TGCAGCGTTGAGAGGCGGCTGAACACTGAAGCTTTCTTT
15	NA	TRBV9	NA	TRBJ2-2	CASTRRGDLNGELFF	TGTGCCAGCACCCGGAGAGGGGACTTAAACGGGGAGCTGTTTTTT
14	NA	TRBV9	NA	TRBJ2-1	CASSSFTGNNEQFF	TGTGCCAGCAGCAGTTTCACAGGTAACAATGAGCAGTTCTTC
13	NA	TRBV6-6	few	TRBJ1-1	CASSWPGSREAFF	TGTGCCAGCAGTTGGCCGGGATCCAGGGAAGCTTTCTTT
14	TRBD1	TRBV9	NA	TRBJ1-3	CASSVGTGGNTIYF	TGTGCCAGCAGCGTGGGGACAGGGGGAAACACCATATATTTT
15	TRBD1	TRBV6-6	once	TRBJ1-1	CASSSRTGGNTEAFF	TGTGCCAGCAGTAGTAGGACAGGGGGGAACACTGAAGCTTTCTTT
15	TRBD2	TRBV10-2	NA	TRBJ2-2	CASSVSGRAAGELFF	TGCGCCAGCAGTGTAAGCGGGAGAGCGGCTGGGGAGCTGTTTTTT
15	TRBD2	TRBV9	once	TRBJ2-5	CASSVASGGRETQYF	TGTGCCAGCAGCGTAGCCAGCGGGGGTAGAGAGACCCAGTACTTC
17	NA	TRBV4-1	NA	TRBJ2-1	CASSQDRLDSSYNEQFF	TGCGCCAGCAGCCAAGATCGGTTGGACAGCTCCTACAATGAGCAGTTCTTC
15	NA	TRBV9	NA	TRBJ1-2	CASSVGQDPNYGYTF	TGTGCCAGCAGCGTAGGCCAGGATCCTAACTATGGCTACACCTTC
13	NA	TRBV2	NA	TRBJ2-1	CASSELSYNEQFF	TGTGCCAGCAGTGAACTGTCTTACAATGAGCAGTTCTTC
18	TRBD2	TRBV4-1	NA	TRBJ2-1	CASSQGASGGLAYNEQFF	TGCGCCAGCAGCCAAGGCGCTAGCGGGGGACTAGCCTACAATGAGCAGTTCTTC
12	NA	TRBV5-4	NA	TRBJ2-1	CASSREYNEQFF	TGTGCCAGCAGCCGAGAGTACAATGAGCAGTTCTTC
16	TRBD1	TRBV28	NA	TRBJ1-1	CASSQGGTGKSAEAFF	TGTGCCAGCAGCCAAGGGGGGACAGGGAAAAGCGCTGAAGCTTTCTTT
21	TRBD2	TRBV2	NA	TRBJ2-5	CASSGWVPGLAGGPRDWTQYF	TGTGCCAGCAGCGGATGGGTCCCGGGACTAGCGGGGGGCCCCCGGGACTGGACCCAGTACTTC
15	NA	TRBV5-1	NA	TRBJ2-5	CASSPGGRNKETQYF	TGCGCCAGCAGCCCCGGCGGTAGGAACAAAGAGACCCAGTACTTC